This T cell receptor (beta chain) was sequenced during a study of blood T cell repertoires in COVID-19. Whole-study context: Samples representing acute and convalescent COVID-19 were sourced from the United States, Italy and Spain. PBMCs, B-cell-depleted T cells, or T cells provided the cDNA or gDNA that made up the material.

Under the authors' procedure: For nucleated cells, counts were estimated from reference gene primer amplification. This table comes from immunoSEQ multiplex PCR, and its TCRdb copy is limited to in-frame clones, with some not included. The DNA gave D and trimming, while V, J and clone size come from that table. The sample yields over 200,000 clones, more than 85% seen once. V was pared by 5 bases and J by 5 bases, with 15 bases between. Germline V gene lookup returns CDR1 MNHEY and CDR2 SVGEGT. The CDR3 loop spans 14 amino acids. The material sequenced was peripheral blood. The TCR comes from a man between 35 and 55 years old with active or convalescent COVID-19. The chain recombines TRBV6-2 or TRBV6-3 with TRBJ1-1, with D tentatively TRBD1 (5 bases). The CDR3 loop reads CASSPWAQGTEAFF. The DNA for the CDR3 is TGTGCCAGCAGTCCCTGGGCTCAGGGAACTGAAGCTTTCTTT.